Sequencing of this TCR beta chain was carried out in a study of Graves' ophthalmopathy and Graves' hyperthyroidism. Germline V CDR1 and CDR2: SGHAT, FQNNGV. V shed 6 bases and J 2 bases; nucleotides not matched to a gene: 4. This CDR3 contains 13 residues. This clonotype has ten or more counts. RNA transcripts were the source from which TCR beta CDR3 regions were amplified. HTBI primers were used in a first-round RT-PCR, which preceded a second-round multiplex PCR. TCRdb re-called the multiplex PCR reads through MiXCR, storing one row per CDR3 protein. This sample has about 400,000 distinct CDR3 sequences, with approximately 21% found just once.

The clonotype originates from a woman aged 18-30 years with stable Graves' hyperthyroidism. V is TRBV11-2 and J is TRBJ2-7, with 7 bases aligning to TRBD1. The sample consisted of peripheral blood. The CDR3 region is CASRLTGAYEQYF. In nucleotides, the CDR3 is TGTGCCAGCAGGCTCACAGGGGCCTACGAGCAGTACTTC.